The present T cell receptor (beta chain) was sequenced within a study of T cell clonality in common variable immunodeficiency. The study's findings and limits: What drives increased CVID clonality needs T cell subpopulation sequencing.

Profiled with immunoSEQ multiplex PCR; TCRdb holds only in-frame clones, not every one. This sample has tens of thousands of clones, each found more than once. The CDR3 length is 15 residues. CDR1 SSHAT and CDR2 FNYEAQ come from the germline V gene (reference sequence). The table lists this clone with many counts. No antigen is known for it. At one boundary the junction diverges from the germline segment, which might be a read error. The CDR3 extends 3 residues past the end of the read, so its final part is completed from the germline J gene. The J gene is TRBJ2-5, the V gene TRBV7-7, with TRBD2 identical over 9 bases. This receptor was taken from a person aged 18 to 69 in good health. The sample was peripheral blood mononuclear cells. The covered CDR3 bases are TGTGCTAGCAGCCCGCTAGCGGGGAGGGTAGAGACC. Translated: CASSPLAGRVET. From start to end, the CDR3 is CASSPLAGRVETQYF.